Following are 27 T cell receptor beta chains from one sample sequenced in a study of CD8 T cells in Susac syndrome (dated by TCRdb to the late 2010s). Library method: the immunoSEQ multiplex PCR assay. RNA was extracted using the RNeasy kit, and roughly 0.5 to 1 ug of the RNA was reverse transcribed with random hexamers. The public reads were reanalyzed by TCRdb: fastp trimming at Q25, MiXCR alignment, in-frame beta chains only. A single entry per CDR3 protein holds the most common genes and DNA from its merged rows. The sample table contains roughly 190,000 distinct CDR3 sequences; only one count was recorded for roughly 95% of them. The leading ten clones occupy 0.085% to 0.11% of the sample. The sequencing input was CD4+ T cells from PBMCs. Source of these receptors: a human donor in good health.

The chain links TRBV29-1 to TRBJ2-7; D not certain. This CDR3 is 12 amino acids long. Looked up from germline, CDR1 is SQVTM and CDR2 is ANQGSEA. V lost 4 bases, J lost 0 bases, and 7 bases lay in between. CDR3 sequence reads: CSVATGSYEQYF. The CDR3 nucleotides are TGCAGCGTTGCGACTGGCTCCTACGAGCAGTACTTC.

The genes are TRBV7-9 and TRBJ2-7; D is perhaps TRBD1 or TRBD2 (6 bases each). The CDR3 length is 13 residues. Germline assignment: CDR1 SEHNR and CDR2 FQNEAQ (reference sequence). V lost 5 bases and J lost 12, with 20 bases in between. The CDR3 sequence is CASSPTEGELRYF. CDR3 in DNA: TGTGCCAGCAGCCCGACGGAGGGGGAGCTAAGGTACTTC.

Here the CDR3 reads CASSPRGVSYEQYF. CDR3 bases: TGTGCCAGCAGTCCCAGGGGAGTATCCTACGAGCAGTACTTC. The V gene is TRBV6-2 or TRBV6-3, the J gene TRBJ2-7; tentative D call: TRBD1 (6 bases). Germline V gives CDR1 MNHEY, CDR2 SVGEGT. V lost 5 bases and J 1 base, leaving 12 bases between the germline ends. The CDR3 is 14 residues long.

This clonotype was seen more than once but under ten times. The V call is TRBV29-1, the J call TRBJ2-1, with a possible D match to TRBD1 (5 bases). The CDR3 is 12 amino acids. Deletions cut 2 bases from V and 6 bases from J, with 8 bases between. Per the germline V gene, CDR1 is SQVTM and CDR2 is ANQGSEA. The CDR3 nucleotides read TGCAGCGTTGAACGACAGTCCAATGAGCAGTTCTTC. Its protein product is CSVERQSNEQFF.

The chain carries TRBV11-2 and TRBJ2-3; D gene unclear. The CDR3 runs 16 residues. Germline V gives CDR1 SGHAT, CDR2 FQNNGV. Trimming took 0 bases from V and 2 from J, leaving 12 bases between them. CDR3 DNA: TGTGCCAGCAGCTTAGATCGGTACCCCTCCACAGATACGCAGTATTTT. Encoded protein: CASSLDRYPSTDTQYF.

The sample holds a few counts of this clonotype. The chain employs TRBV27 and TRBJ2-5; no firm D call. The CDR3 loop spans 12 amino acids. Germline V gene data show CDR1 as MNHEY and CDR2 as SMNVEV (reference sequence). V dropped 4 bases and J dropped 2 bases, with 5 bases sitting between them. The CDR3 region is CASSSSQETQYF. The CDR3 DNA reads as TGTGCCAGCAGTTCCTCGCAAGAGACCCAGTACTTC.

This chain uses TRBV9 with TRBJ1-2; no definite D call. This CDR3 region has 13 residues. Per germline, CDR1 SGDLS and CDR2 YYNGEE. V dropped 0 bases and J dropped 1 base, with 4 bases sitting between them. The DNA for the CDR3 is TGTGCCAGCAGCGTAGTGAGTAACTATGGCTACACCTTC. This sequence encodes CASSVVSNYGYTF.

This chain connects TRBV30 to TRBJ2-7; TRBD2 might be the D (5 bases). Germline V gives CDR1 GTSNPN, CDR2 SVGIG (reference sequence). The CDR3 sequence is 12 residues long. V lost 3 bases and J lost 3, with 9 bases in between. The CDR3, as DNA: TGTGCCTGGAGGCGGACTCTCTACGAGCAGTACTTC. Amino acid sequence: CAWRRTLYEQYF.

V usage is TRBV3-1 and J usage is TRBJ1-5; TRBD1 might be the D (5 bases). The CDR3 has 16 amino acids. Germline lookup yields CDR1 LGHDT and CDR2 YNNKEL (reference sequence). V gave up 3 bases and J gave up 3 bases, with 15 bases separating them. Here the CDR3 DNA reads TGTGCCAGCAGCCACCCTATGACAGATTCCAATCAGCCCCAGCATTTT. This sequence encodes CASSHPMTDSNQPQHF. Full variable domain (outside the CDR3, taken from reference TRBV3-1 and TRBJ1-5): DTAVSQTPKYLVTQMGNDKSIKCEQNLGHDTMYWYKQDSKKFLKIMFSYNNKELIINETVPNRFSPKSPDKAHLNLHINSLELGDSAVYFCASSHPMTDSNQPQHFGDGTRLSIL.

V and J are TRBV3-1 and TRBJ1-5; TRBD1 might be the D (5 bases). Trimming pared 2 bases from V and 7 bases from J, leaving 9 bases between. From germline, CDR1 is LGHDT and CDR2 YNNKEL (reference sequence). The CDR3 extends over 13 amino acids. This chain's CDR3 is CASSQQGSQPQHF. The CDR3 DNA follows: TGTGCCAGCAGCCAACAGGGCTCCCAGCCCCAGCATTTT.

V and J are TRBV7-6 and TRBJ1-5, with 8 positions matching TRBD1. V gave up 7 bases and J gave up 6 bases; unmatched junction bases: 5. The CDR3 is 13 amino acids. In germline, CDR1 is SGHVS, CDR2 FNYEAQ. CDR3 nucleotides: TGTGCCAGCACGACAGGGGCCCGTCAGCCCCAGCATTTT. Its protein is CASTTGARQPQHF.

The genes are TRBV4-1 and TRBJ1-2; D may be TRBD1 (5 bases). The germline V gene has CDR1 MGHRA and CDR2 YSYEKL. The CDR3 contains 14 residues. The V end was cut by 0 bases, the J end by 7 bases, with 12 bases between. The DNA for the CDR3 is TGCGCCAGCAGCCAAGATCTCGGGAGGGGTGGCTACACCTTC. Its translation: CASSQDLGRGGYTF.

The chain joins TRBV30 to TRBJ1-4; D is uncertain. CDR3 length: 13 residues. Trimming shortened V by 2 bases and J by 8 bases, and 12 bases separated the two germline ends. Germline V lookup: CDR1 GTSNPN, CDR2 SVGIG (reference sequence). The CDR3 DNA sequence: TGTGCCTGGAGTCGTCGGGTCGGGGAAAAACTGTTTTTT. This sequence encodes CAWSRRVGEKLFF.

CDR3 in amino acids: CASSKGGTGGNEQFF. The DNA of the CDR3 is TGTGCCAGCAGCAAAGGGGGGACAGGCGGCAATGAGCAGTTCTTC. This sequence joins TRBV7-9 and TRBJ2-1; TRBD1 aligns across 8 bases. The length of the CDR3 is 15 residues. V lost 5 bases, J lost 6 bases, and 9 bases stayed unmatched. Germline lookup yields CDR1 SEHNR and CDR2 FQNEAQ (reference sequence). The entire variable domain, with the rest obtained from reference TRBV7-9 and TRBJ2-1, is as follows: DTGVSQNPRHKITKRGQNVTFRCDPISEHNRLYWYRQTLGQGPEFLTYFQNEAQLEKSRLLSDRFSAERPKGSFSTLEIQRTEQGDSAMYLCASSKGGTGGNEQFFGPGTRLTVL.

The rearrangement joins TRBV20-1 to TRBJ2-1; D not resolved. Looked up from germline, CDR1 is DFQATT and CDR2 is SNEGSKA (reference sequence). This CDR3 region has 12 residues. V was pared by 4 bases and J by 5 bases, with 9 bases between. The CDR3 is CSATRADNEQFF. CDR3 DNA: TGCAGTGCTACACGGGCTGACAATGAGCAGTTCTTC.

The chain combines TRBV20-1 with TRBJ1-1; no firm D call. This CDR3 has 11 amino acids. The V gene's germline CDR1 is DFQATT and CDR2 SNEGSKA (reference sequence). The ends were cut back, 1 base at V and 11 bases at J, with 11 bases in the middle. The CDR3 sequence is CSARGAGRAFF. CDR3 nucleotide sequence: TGCAGTGCTAGAGGGGCAGGAAGGGCTTTCTTT.

The chain recombines TRBV30 with TRBJ1-3; D possibly corresponds to TRBD1 (6 bases). With 8 bases removed from V and 0 bases from J, the gap between germline ends came to 11 bases. Germline CDR1 and CDR2: GTSNPN and SVGIG (reference sequence). The CDR3 is 13 amino acids. The CDR3 sequence: CAGSTGSGNTIYF. DNA for the CDR3: TGTGCCGGATCGACAGGCTCTGGAAACACCATATATTTT. The entire variable domain, with the rest obtained from reference TRBV30 and TRBJ1-3, is as follows: SQTIHQWPATLVQPVGSPLSLECTVEGTSNPNLYWYRQAAGRGLQLLFYSVGIGQISSEVPQNLSASRPQDRQFILSSKKLLLSDSGFYLCAGSTGSGNTIYFGEGSWLTVV.

The chain couples TRBV18 to TRBJ2-5; D not certain. Per germline, CDR1 KGHSH and CDR2 LQKENI. CDR3 size: 13 residues. Deletions cut 3 bases from V and 1 base from J, with 6 bases between. The CDR3 here is CASSPGTQETQYF. Here the CDR3 DNA reads TGTGCCAGCTCACCGGGCACCCAAGAGACCCAGTACTTC.

This chain uses TRBV29-1 with TRBJ2-3; D ambiguous. The CDR3 loop spans 16 amino acids. Between the trimmed V and J ends, which lost 2 bases and 0 bases, there was a span of 15 bases. Germline loops: CDR1 SQVTM, CDR2 ANQGSEA. CDR3 amino acids: CSVETPDGRSTDTQYF. CDR3 sequence (DNA): TGCAGCGTTGAAACTCCGGACGGACGTAGCACAGATACGCAGTATTTT.

CDR3 sequence reads: CAWRRKGGAFF. In nucleotides, the CDR3 is TGTGCCTGGAGGAGAAAGGGTGGAGCTTTCTTT. This chain connects TRBV30 to TRBJ1-1; D gene unclear. Trimming took 3 bases from V and 10 from J, leaving 12 bases between them. The CDR3 is made up of 11 amino acids. Germline loops: CDR1 GTSNPN, CDR2 SVGIG (reference sequence).

This clonotype was detected only once. This chain uses TRBV6-5 with TRBJ2-4; the D call may be TRBD1 or TRBD2 (5 bases each). With 6 bases removed from V and 6 bases from J, the gap between germline ends came to 15 bases. CDR1 is MNHEY and CDR2 is SVGAGI in the germline V gene. The CDR3 is 14 amino acids. CDR3 DNA sequence: TGTGCCAGCAGCCCCTGGGGGACGTTAAACATTCAGTACTTC. It codes for CASSPWGTLNIQYF.

The gene calls are TRBV20-1 and TRBJ2-4; D perhaps matches TRBD2 (6 bases). CDR3 length: 12 amino acids. Trimming stripped 5 bases from V and 8 bases from J, with 13 bases between. CDR1 DFQATT and CDR2 SNEGSKA come from the germline V gene (reference sequence). The CDR3 sequence: CSADGAGYIQYF. In nucleotides, the CDR3 is TGCAGTGCTGATGGGGCGGGGTACATTCAGTACTTC.

This chain uses TRBV12-3 or TRBV12-4 with TRBJ2-1, with a possible D match to TRBD2 (6 bases). V was shortened by 2 bases and J by 8 bases, with 19 bases between the two germline ends. This CDR3 has 16 residues. The CDR3 coding sequence is TGTGCCAGCAGTTTACGTGGCGGGACGGGCAGGGATGAGCAGTTCTTC. It codes for CASSLRGGTGRDEQFF.

V gene TRBV29-1 combines with J gene TRBJ2-3; D remains ambiguous. Germline V lookup: CDR1 SQVTM, CDR2 ANQGSEA. The V end lost 4 bases, the J end lost 2 bases, and 7 bases lay between the germline ends. The length of the CDR3 is 12 residues. DNA of the CDR3: TGCAGCGTTGTAAGGGACACAGATACGCAGTATTTT. It specifies CSVVRDTDTQYF.

This chain links TRBV3-1 with TRBJ2-1; D may be TRBD2 (6 bases). V lost 4 bases to trimming and J lost 5 bases, with 18 bases between them. The length of the CDR3 is 16 residues. Germline loops: CDR1 LGHDT, CDR2 YNNKEL (reference sequence). The CDR3 DNA reads as TGTGCCAGCAGCCCGCCCAGGCGCGGGATCGACAATGAGCAGTTCTTC. Protein product: CASSPPRRGIDNEQFF.

The chain has TRBV28 and TRBJ2-4; no definite D call. Germline values: CDR1 MDHEN, CDR2 SYDVKM. This CDR3 has 13 residues. V lost 5 bases and J 2 bases, leaving 7 bases between the germline ends. The CDR3 spells CASSGRTKNIQYF. CDR3 DNA sequence: TGTGCCAGCAGTGGCCGGACCAAAAACATTCAGTACTTC.

Only one count was recorded for this clonotype. This sequence joins TRBV12-3 or TRBV12-4 and TRBJ2-5, with D unresolved. V was clipped by 5 bases and J by 1 base, with 8 bases between them. The CDR3 sequence is 13 residues long. DNA of the CDR3: TGTGCCAGCAGTGCTATGACCCAAGAGACCCAGTACTTC. As protein: CASSAMTQETQYF.